The 30 T cell receptor beta chains listed next were all sequenced from one sample in a study of cytomegalovirus exposure and HLA in healthy donors. This table comes from immunoSEQ multiplex PCR, and its TCRdb copy is limited to in-frame clones, with some not included. The table shows roughly 120,000 clones, with over 65% occurring only once. Sequencing used PBMCs. The source is a woman under 40 in good health and CMV-seronegative.

The chain recombines TRBV29-1 with TRBJ2-1, with D maybe TRBD2 (5 bases). Germline lookup yields CDR1 SQVTM and CDR2 ANQGSEA. The V end was cut by 7 bases, the J end by 6 bases, with 10 bases between. The CDR3 sequence is 11 residues long. In DNA form, the CDR3 reads TGCAGCGCACTAGTTTCCAATGAGCAGTTCTTC. Amino acids: CSALVSNEQFF.

The chain uses TRBV7-9 and TRBJ2-1, with 16 bases fitting TRBD2. The trim removed 4 bases at V and 7 bases at J, leaving 10 bases unmatched. Per germline, CDR1 SEHNR and CDR2 FQNEAQ (reference sequence). The CDR3 is 18 residues long. In DNA form, the CDR3 reads TGTGCCAGCAGCTCGAGTGGGACTAGCGGGGGGGCTTGGAATGAGCAGTTCTTC. Protein sequence: CASSSSGTSGGAWNEQFF.

J is TRBJ1-1 and V is TRBV30, with no clear D. Germline lookup yields CDR1 GTSNPN and CDR2 SVGIG (reference sequence). Trimming stripped 0 bases from V and 9 bases from J, with 11 bases between. The CDR3 spans 12 residues. The CDR3 here is CAWSVSGRKAFF. CDR3 coding DNA: TGTGCCTGGAGTGTAAGCGGGAGAAAAGCTTTCTTT.

The chain couples TRBV21-1 to TRBJ1-2. TRBV21-1 is listed as a pseudogene. The CDR3 runs 15 residues. In DNA form, the CDR3 reads TGTGCCCGACTAGACCCTTTTGAGTGCGCTCATGGCTACACCTTC. Its protein is CARLDPFECAHGYTF.

The gene calls are TRBV5-8 and TRBJ1-5, with TRBD1 matching over 8 bases. This CDR3 has 15 amino acids. CDR1 is SGHTS and CDR2 is YDEGEE in the germline V gene. The V and J ends lost 3 bases and 1 base, in that order; junction bases with no gene match: 3. The CDR3 region is CASSSGGTSNQPQHF. The CDR3 region has the DNA TGTGCCAGCAGCTCAGGGGGCACGAGCAATCAGCCCCAGCATTTT.

V and J are TRBV5-1 and TRBJ1-1; the match to TRBD1 covers 8 bases. This CDR3 comprises 14 residues. CDR1 and CDR2 from the germline V gene are SGHRS and YFSETQ. The ends lost 2 bases at V and 1 base at J; junction bases unmatched: 1. The CDR3 sequence: CASSLGTGNTEAFF. Here the CDR3 DNA reads TGCGCCAGCAGCTTAGGGACAGGGAACACTGAAGCTTTCTTT.

V is TRBV28 and J is TRBJ2-4, with D perhaps TRBD1 (5 bases). V lost 7 bases and J lost 10, with 14 bases in between. CDR3 length: 12 residues. Germline assignment: CDR1 MDHEN and CDR2 SYDVKM. CDR3 sequence: CASKSDSPIQYF. In nucleotides, the CDR3 is TGTGCCAGCAAATCCGACAGCCCTATTCAGTACTTC. The full variable domain, in which reference TRBV28 and TRBJ2-4 provide the parts outside the CDR3, is DVKVTQSSRYLVKRTGEKVFLECVQDMDHENMFWYRQDPGLGLRLIYFSYDVKMKEKGDIPEGYSVSREKKERFSLILESASTNQTSMYLCASKSDSPIQYFGAGTRLSVL.

This rearrangement joins TRBV11-3 to TRBJ1-3; D uncertain. Germline loops: CDR1 SGHNT, CDR2 YENEEA. This CDR3 spans 12 amino acids. V lost 1 base to trimming and J lost 8 bases, with 6 bases between them. The DNA for the CDR3 is TGTGCCAGCAGCTTAGCCCCGGACACCATATATTTT. The encoded protein is CASSLAPDTIYF.

V usage is TRBV18 and J usage is TRBJ1-3, with D perhaps matching TRBD1 (5 bases). The germline V gene has CDR1 KGHSH and CDR2 LQKENI. V lost 3 bases, J lost 0 bases, and 15 bases lay in between. The length of the CDR3 is 17 residues. The CDR3 nucleotides are TGTGCCAGCTCACCCTGGGTTGGGGCCCACTCTGGAAACACCATATATTTT. It translates to CASSPWVGAHSGNTIYF.

The chain uses TRBV19 and TRBJ1-1; 9 nucleotides match TRBD1. V was pared by 4 bases and J by 6 bases, with 6 bases of the junction left unmatched. In germline, CDR1 is LNHDA, CDR2 SQIVND (reference sequence). This CDR3 comprises 14 residues. DNA for the CDR3: TGTGCCAGTAGTACCGCTGACAGGGGGGCTGAAGCTTTCTTT. Translated, it gives CASSTADRGAEAFF.

This clone was seen only once. The chain uses TRBV2 and TRBJ1-2; 9 bases match TRBD1. The V and J ends lost 1 base and 5 bases, in that order; junction bases with no gene match: 8. Looked up from germline, CDR1 is SNHLY and CDR2 is FYNNEI. The CDR3 runs to 16 residues. CDR3 in DNA: TGTGCCAGCAGTGAAGGGACAGGGGTCTTCGTTTATGGCTACACCTTC. It encodes CASSEGTGVFVYGYTF. Complete variable domain (other parts from reference TRBV2 and TRBJ1-2): EPEVTQTPSHQVTQMGQEVILRCVPISNHLYFYWYRQILGQKVEFLVSFYNNEISEKSEIFDDQFSVERPDGSNFTLKIRSTKLEDSAMYFCASSEGTGVFVYGYTFGSGTRLTVV.

V usage is TRBV11-3 and J usage is TRBJ1-3, with a possible D match to TRBD1 (5 bases). Germline CDR1 reads SGHNT; CDR2 reads YENEEA. V lost 1 base and J 8 bases, leaving 12 bases between the germline ends. The CDR3 covers 14 residues. CDR3 sequence reads: CASSLGGVGDTIYF. The DNA of the CDR3 is TGTGCCAGCAGCTTAGGGGGGGTCGGCGACACCATATATTTT.

The CDR3 nucleotides read TGTGCCACCAGCAGACTACGGACAGTAGACACTGAAGCTTTCTTT. The encoded protein is CATSRLRTVDTEAFF. The J gene is TRBJ1-1, the V gene TRBV15; D possibly corresponds to TRBD1 (6 bases). V lost 2 bases, J lost 3 bases, and 13 bases lay in between. CDR3 length: 15 residues. Germline V gives CDR1 LNHNV, CDR2 YYDKDF (reference sequence).

The chain uses TRBV11-2 and TRBJ1-1; D is uncertain. The germline gives CDR1 SGHAT, CDR2 FQNNGV. CDR3 size: 14 residues. V was shortened by 5 bases and J by 4 bases, with 14 bases between the two germline ends. CDR3 loop: CASSLSVGITEAFF. CDR3 bases: TGTGCCAGCAGCCTCAGCGTTGGAATCACTGAAGCTTTCTTT.

This chain connects TRBV12-5 to TRBJ1-4; weak D call: TRBD1 (6 bases). The V gene's germline CDR1 is LGHNT and CDR2 FRNRAP. The germline V and J ends were trimmed by 2 bases and 7 bases, with 20 bases remaining between them. There are 17 residues in the CDR3. This CDR3 is CASGLYPLGGRGEKLFF. CDR3 in DNA: TGTGCTAGTGGTTTGTACCCGTTGGGGGGGCGTGGTGAAAAACTGTTTTTT.

CDR3 nucleotide sequence: TGTGCCTGGAGCCCAAGGAGGGTTTCCAGAGAAGCTTTCTTT. Translation: CAWSPRRVSREAFF. This rearrangement joins TRBV30 to TRBJ1-1; D unclear. In germline, CDR1 is GTSNPN, CDR2 SVGIG (reference sequence). The CDR3 sequence is 14 residues long. Trimming left V 3 bases short and J 8 bases short, with 19 bases between. Full variable domain (rest looked up from reference TRBV30 and TRBJ1-1): SQTIHQWPATLVQPVGSPLSLECTVEGTSNPNLYWYRQAAGRGLQLLFYSVGIGQISSEVPQNLSASRPQDRQFILSSKKLLLSDSGFYLCAWSPRRVSREAFFGQGTRLTVV.

The gene calls are TRBV30 and TRBJ1-6; 10 nucleotides align to TRBD1. CDR1 is GTSNPN and CDR2 is SVGIG in the germline V gene (reference sequence). The V gene end was trimmed by 2 bases and the J gene end by 3 bases; junction bases not matched to a gene: 7. The CDR3 length is 17 residues. CDR3 residues: CAWSRPGQGFYNSPLHF. In DNA, the CDR3 is TGTGCCTGGAGTCGACCGGGACAGGGGTTCTATAATTCACCCCTCCACTTT.

This chain links TRBV7-6 with TRBJ1-2; 10 positions agree with TRBD1. With V trimmed by 5 bases and J by 8 bases, 11 bases remained unmatched. The germline gives CDR1 SGHVS, CDR2 FNYEAQ. The CDR3 has 15 amino acids. The CDR3: CASSPWTGGDGGYTF. The CDR3 bases are TGTGCCAGCAGCCCATGGACAGGGGGGGACGGCGGCTACACCTTC.

This rearrangement joins TRBV6-6 to TRBJ2-7; 11 bases map to TRBD2. After removal of 5 bases from V and 1 base from J, the junction contained 4 bases not matched to a gene. Looked up from germline, CDR1 is MNHNY and CDR2 is SVGAGI (reference sequence). The CDR3 is 15 residues long. CDR3 protein: CASSPTSGVSYEQYF. The CDR3 nucleotides read TGTGCCAGCAGTCCGACTAGCGGGGTTTCCTACGAGCAGTACTTC.

This clone was counted only a few times. The V call is TRBV6-1, the J call TRBJ1-2; the D gene is possibly TRBD1 (5 bases). The CDR3 covers 13 residues. The ends were cut back, 3 bases at V and 4 bases at J, with 9 bases in the middle. In germline, CDR1 is MNHNS, CDR2 SASEGT. Here the CDR3 DNA reads TGTGCCAGCAGTGACGAAGGGGCCTATGGCTACACCTTC. Translated: CASSDEGAYGYTF.

The chain joins TRBV11-3 to TRBJ2-7; the match to TRBD1 covers 8 bases. Germline values: CDR1 SGHNT, CDR2 YENEEA. V lost 1 base to trimming and J lost 2 bases; unmatched junction nucleotides: 1. The CDR3 runs to 14 residues. The chain's CDR3 is CASSLVGQAYEQYF. The CDR3 region has the DNA TGTGCCAGCAGCTTAGTGGGACAGGCCTACGAGCAGTACTTC. The full variable domain, rest sourced from reference TRBV11-3 and TRBJ2-7, is EAGVVQSPRYKIIEKKQPVAFWCNPISGHNTLYWYLQNLGQGPELLIRYENEEAVDDSQLPKDRFSAERLKGVDSTLKIQPAELGDSAVYLCASSLVGQAYEQYFGPGTRLTVT.

The V and J genes are TRBV18 and TRBJ2-5, with D tentatively TRBD1 (5 bases). In germline, CDR1 is KGHSH, CDR2 LQKENI. V lost 3 bases to trimming and J lost 5 bases, with 10 bases between them. This CDR3 contains 13 residues. CDR3 amino acids: CASSPLGAETQYF. Written as DNA, the CDR3 is TGTGCCAGCTCACCTCTTGGGGCCGAGACCCAGTACTTC.

CDR3 loop: CASSVVGGGSTEAFF. CDR3 bases: TGTGCCAGCAGCGTAGTTGGCGGGGGGAGCACTGAAGCTTTCTTT. The chain recombines TRBV9 with TRBJ1-1; D possibly corresponds to TRBD1 (5 bases). The CDR3 is 15 residues long. The V gene's germline CDR1 is SGDLS and CDR2 YYNGEE. Deletions cut 0 bases from V and 4 bases from J, with 13 bases between. Filled out from reference TRBV9 and TRBJ1-1, the complete variable domain reads DSGVTQTPKHLITATGQRVTLRCSPRSGDLSVYWYQQSLDQGLQFLIQYYNGEERAKGNILERFSAQQFPDLHSELNLSSLELGDSALYFCASSVVGGGSTEAFFGQGTRLTVV.

J is TRBJ2-6 and V is TRBV5-4, with D maybe TRBD1 (5 bases). V was cut by 2 bases and J by 2 bases, with 11 bases left in between. The CDR3 is made up of 16 amino acids. Germline CDR1 SGHNT, CDR2 YYREEE (reference sequence). The CDR3 is CASSFRRDPGANVLTF. As DNA, the CDR3 is TGTGCCAGCAGCTTTCGCAGGGATCCTGGGGCCAACGTCCTGACTTTC.

The chain combines TRBV9 with TRBJ2-3; D gene ambiguous. The germline gives CDR1 SGDLS, CDR2 YYNGEE. V gave up 4 bases and J gave up 1 base, with 10 bases separating them. The CDR3 consists of 14 residues. This chain's CDR3 is CASSPQVGTDTQYF. The DNA of the CDR3 is TGTGCCAGCAGCCCCCAGGTGGGCACAGATACGCAGTATTTT.

This chain links TRBV27 with TRBJ2-3; possibly TRBD1 for D (6 bases). The germline CDR1 and CDR2 sequences are MNHEY and SMNVEV (reference sequence). Trimming cost V 4 bases and J 0 bases, with 11 bases left between them. The CDR3 consists of 15 residues. The CDR3 region has the DNA TGTGCCAGCAGTTCCGGACAGATTAGCACAGATACGCAGTATTTT. It translates to CASSSGQISTDTQYF.

On this clone: Other nucleotide sequences in the sample specify the same CDR3. The CDR3 here is CASSETGVSNQPQHF. As DNA, the CDR3 is TGTGCCAGCAGTGAAACAGGGGTCAGCAATCAGCCCCAGCATTTT. The V gene is TRBV2, the J gene TRBJ1-5, with 7 bases fitting TRBD1. V lost 2 bases to trimming and J lost 1 base; unmatched junction nucleotides: 2. The CDR3 spans 15 residues. Germline V gives CDR1 SNHLY, CDR2 FYNNEI.

J is TRBJ2-2 and V is TRBV7-2; 7 positions agree with TRBD2. The CDR3 covers 17 residues. Trimming at V came to 4 bases and at J to 0 bases, leaving 8 bases not matched to a gene. Per germline, CDR1 SGHTA and CDR2 FQGNSA. CDR3 in DNA: TGTGCCAGCAGCTCTCCGCCCGGGGGGTCGAACACCGGGGAGCTGTTTTTT. It specifies CASSSPPGGSNTGELFF.

The rearrangement links TRBV5-1 to TRBJ1-1, with D possibly matching TRBD1 (5 bases). V dropped 2 bases and J dropped 1 base, with 6 bases sitting between them. The CDR3 is made up of 13 amino acids. CDR1 and CDR2 (germline): SGHRS, YFSETQ. The CDR3 is CASSFDRNTEAFF. Here the CDR3 DNA reads TGCGCCAGCAGCTTTGACAGGAACACTGAAGCTTTCTTT.

The chain links TRBV5-4 to TRBJ2-1; D possibly corresponds to TRBD2 (6 bases). V shed 2 bases and J shed 0 bases, with 9 bases lying between them. CDR1 SGHNT and CDR2 YYREEE come from the germline V gene (reference sequence). This CDR3 spans 15 amino acids. DNA for the CDR3: TGTGCCAGCAGCTTCCCCGGGAGCTCCTACAATGAGCAGTTCTTC. Translation gives CASSFPGSSYNEQFF.